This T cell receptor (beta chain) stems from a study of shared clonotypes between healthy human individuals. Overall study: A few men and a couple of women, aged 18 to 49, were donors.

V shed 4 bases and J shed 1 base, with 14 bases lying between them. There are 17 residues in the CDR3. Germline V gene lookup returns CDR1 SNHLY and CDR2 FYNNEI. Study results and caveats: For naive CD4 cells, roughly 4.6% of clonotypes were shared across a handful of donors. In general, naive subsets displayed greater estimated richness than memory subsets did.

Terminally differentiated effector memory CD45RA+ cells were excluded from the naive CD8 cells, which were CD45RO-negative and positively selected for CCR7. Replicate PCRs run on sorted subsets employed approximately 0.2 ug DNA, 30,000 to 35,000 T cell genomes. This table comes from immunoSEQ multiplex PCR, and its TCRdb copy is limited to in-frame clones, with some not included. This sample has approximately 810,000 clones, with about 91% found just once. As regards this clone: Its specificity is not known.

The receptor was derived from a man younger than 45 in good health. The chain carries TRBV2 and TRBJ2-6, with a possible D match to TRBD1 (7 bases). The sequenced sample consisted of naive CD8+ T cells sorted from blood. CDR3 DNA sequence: TGTGCCAGCAGTGCGGGCCCAGGGGGGTCTGGGGCCAACGTCCTGACTTTC. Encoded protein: CASSAGPGGSGANVLTF.